Following are 27 T cell receptor beta chains from one sample sequenced in a study of blood T cell repertoires in COVID-19. The data were produced by immunoSEQ multiplex PCR, yet TCRdb's version contains in-frame clones alone and is incomplete. Of some 150,000 clones in the sample, approximately 86% are singletons; the top ten hold more than 5%. The sequencing sample was made of PBMCs or T cells enriched from blood (not recorded which). Receptors originate from a woman aged 40-49 years who had recovered from COVID-19.

This chain connects TRBV21-1 to TRBJ1-1; TRBD1 is the table's D call, not checked against the DNA. TRBV21-1 is listed as a pseudogene. The CDR3 runs to 15 residues. In DNA form, the CDR3 reads TGTGCCAGCAGCAAAGCAGGCAGGGGGAACACTGAAGCTTTCTTT. This codes for CASSKAGRGNTEAFF.

V is TRBV4-1 and J is TRBJ1-1; D perhaps matches TRBD1 (5 bases). The CDR3 consists of 17 residues. Germline V gene sequence: CDR1 MGHRA, CDR2 YSYEKL. Deletions cut 1 base from V and 3 bases from J, with 18 bases between. CDR3 in DNA: TGCGCCAGCAGCCAAGCCGGCGGGGGAATAGAGGACACTGAAGCTTTCTTT. Its translation is CASSQAGGGIEDTEAFF.

The J gene is TRBJ1-4, the V gene TRBV3-1 (or the pseudogene TRBV3-2), with 7 positions matching TRBD1. The CDR3 totals 13 residues. V dropped 5 bases and J dropped 7; count of bases not matched to a gene: 4. The germline CDR1 and CDR2 sequences are LGHDT and YNNKEL (reference sequence). The CDR3 bases are TGTGCCAGCAGCTTCAGGGGGAGTGAAAAACTGTTTTTT. Encoded protein: CASSFRGSEKLFF.

J is TRBJ2-2 and V is TRBV12-5; D is undetermined. The V gene's germline CDR1 is LGHNT and CDR2 FRNRAP. The CDR3 spans 13 residues. With 1 base removed from V and 5 bases from J, the gap between germline ends came to 5 bases. The CDR3 reads CASGLARTGELFF. As DNA, the CDR3 is TGTGCTAGTGGTTTGGCACGGACCGGGGAGCTGTTTTTT.

This chain uses TRBV3-1 (or the pseudogene TRBV3-2) with TRBJ2-7; 10 bases agree with TRBD2. The germline V gene has CDR1 LGHDT and CDR2 YNNKEL (reference sequence). The junction had 8 bases not matched to a gene; V was cut back by 6 bases and J by 3 bases. The CDR3 sequence is 15 residues long. DNA for the CDR3: TGTGCCAGCAGGCCCTTAGCGGGGGGCTTCTACGAGCAGTACTTC. Its protein is CASRPLAGGFYEQYF.

This chain connects TRBV15 to TRBJ1-1; D not resolved. This CDR3 has 14 amino acids. The V gene lost 1 base and the J gene lost 4 bases, with 10 bases spanning the gap. Looked up from germline, CDR1 is LNHNV and CDR2 is YYDKDF (reference sequence). CDR3 loop: CATSRGAGITEAFF. CDR3 nucleotide sequence: TGTGCCACCAGCAGAGGGGCGGGAATCACTGAAGCTTTCTTT.

The rearrangement joins TRBV27 to TRBJ2-1; D is possibly TRBD2 (5 bases). V lost 4 bases and J 0 bases, leaving 13 bases between the germline ends. CDR3 length: 16 amino acids. Germline CDR1 MNHEY, CDR2 SMNVEV (reference sequence). CDR3 region: CASSSPGSSSYNEQFF. CDR3 coding DNA: TGTGCCAGCAGTTCCCCGGGGTCCAGCTCCTACAATGAGCAGTTCTTC.

The CDR3 is CASSTGTGTSPLHF. In nucleotides, the CDR3 is TGTGCCAGTAGCACCGGGACAGGGACTTCACCCCTCCACTTT. This rearrangement joins TRBV19 to TRBJ1-6; the match to TRBD1 covers 9 bases. The CDR3 runs 14 residues. J lost 9 bases, V lost 6 bases, and 6 bases had no gene match. In germline, CDR1 is LNHDA, CDR2 SQIVND (reference sequence).

The chain employs TRBV5-6 and TRBJ2-1; the D gene is possibly TRBD2 (6 bases). Per the germline V gene, CDR1 is SGHDT and CDR2 is YYEEEE. Trimming stripped 0 bases from V and 4 bases from J, with 8 bases between. The CDR3 totals 14 residues. CDR3 DNA sequence: TGTGCCAGCAGCTTGGGACTAGTATACAATGAGCAGTTCTTC. Encoded protein: CASSLGLVYNEQFF.

V is TRBV2 and J is TRBJ2-7; TRBD2 is a possible D gene (5 bases). Per the germline V gene, CDR1 is SNHLY and CDR2 is FYNNEI. The CDR3 is made up of 14 amino acids. V was trimmed by 5 bases and J by 6 bases, leaving 17 bases between them. CDR3 DNA: TGTGCCAGCAGTCCTCTGGGAGCTCCCAGCGAGCAGTACTTC. Its protein product is CASSPLGAPSEQYF.

The chain uses TRBV27 and TRBJ2-7, with D perhaps TRBD1 (6 bases). V shed 5 bases and J shed 5 bases, with 19 bases lying between them. The CDR3 is 15 amino acids. In germline, CDR1 is MNHEY, CDR2 SMNVEV (reference sequence). DNA for the CDR3: TGTGCCAGCAGTGCCTACAGCTTTCGACAGGACGAGCAGTACTTC. Its translation is CASSAYSFRQDEQYF.

The chain couples TRBV11-2 to TRBJ1-4, with D maybe TRBD1 (5 bases). This CDR3 has 16 residues. Germline CDR1 SGHAT, CDR2 FQNNGV. The V gene lost 1 base and the J gene lost 1 base, with 10 bases spanning the gap. CDR3 sequence reads: CASSLGVGLTNEKLFF. The CDR3 nucleotides read TGTGCCAGCAGCTTAGGGGTGGGACTAACTAATGAAAAACTGTTTTTT.

The rearrangement uses TRBV5-4 and TRBJ2-3; a weak D match, TRBD2 (6 bases). Germline values: CDR1 SGHNT, CDR2 YYREEE (reference sequence). The CDR3 covers 17 residues. Trimming took 6 bases from V and 2 from J, leaving 22 bases between them. The CDR3 is CASTPSRAGLPTDTQYF. Here the CDR3 DNA reads TGTGCCAGCACCCCGTCTCGGGCGGGGCTACCCACAGATACGCAGTATTTT.

The chain couples TRBV30 to TRBJ2-1; 8 bases are a match to TRBD2. Trimming at V came to 3 bases and at J to 7 bases, leaving 8 bases not matched to a gene. The CDR3 consists of 14 residues. Germline CDR1 GTSNPN, CDR2 SVGIG (reference sequence). CDR3 coding DNA: TGTGCCTGGAGGAGGAAAGGACTAGCTAATGAGCAGTTCTTC. Amino acid sequence: CAWRRKGLANEQFF.

The V and J genes are TRBV12-3 or TRBV12-4 and TRBJ2-7, with TRBD1 matching over 7 bases. The CDR3 sequence is 13 residues long. J gave up 5 bases and V 6 bases, and 7 bases lay outside the gene matches. The CDR3: CASSSDRADEQYF. The CDR3 nucleotides are TGTGCCAGCAGCTCCGACAGGGCGGACGAGCAGTACTTC.

This chain joins TRBV28 and TRBJ1-2; D gene ambiguous. This CDR3 has 12 residues. Trimming stripped 6 bases from V and 8 bases from J, with 13 bases between. Germline loops: CDR1 MDHEN, CDR2 SYDVKM. The CDR3 sequence is CASSPGSGGYTF. Here the CDR3 DNA reads TGTGCCAGCAGCCCGGGATCGGGGGGCTACACCTTC.

The CDR3 nucleotides read TGCGCCAGCAGCCCCGGGACAGGGAGATCCTACGAGCAGTACTTC. It is translated as CASSPGTGRSYEQYF. V usage is TRBV5-1 and J usage is TRBJ2-7; 9 nucleotides agree with TRBD1. The CDR3 spans 15 residues. V lost 4 bases, J lost 1 base, and 6 bases stayed unmatched. In germline, CDR1 is SGHRS, CDR2 YFSETQ.

The chain carries TRBV5-6 and TRBJ1-2, with 7 bases aligning to TRBD1. This CDR3 is built from 13 residues. V lost 4 bases, J lost 2 bases, and 2 bases stayed unmatched. Germline-derived CDR1 and CDR2 are SGHDT and YYEEEE. CDR3 nucleotides: TGTGCCAGCAGCGTGGGACAGAACTATGGCTACACCTTC. This translates into CASSVGQNYGYTF.

The chain links TRBV27 to TRBJ2-7; possibly TRBD1 for D (5 bases). Per germline, CDR1 MNHEY and CDR2 SMNVEV (reference sequence). The CDR3 runs 13 residues. With 6 bases removed from V and 6 bases from J, the gap between germline ends came to 15 bases. Written as DNA, the CDR3 is TGTGCCAGCAGCCTCACAGGTCCGGGCGAGCAGTACTTC. It encodes CASSLTGPGEQYF.

The chain recombines TRBV2 with TRBJ1-1; no firm D call. CDR1 is SNHLY, CDR2 FYNNEI, per germline. The CDR3 totals 13 residues. V lost 3 bases and J lost 1, with 6 bases in between. CDR3 region: CASSDGGNTEAFF. The CDR3 nucleotides read TGTGCCAGCAGTGATGGAGGGAACACTGAAGCTTTCTTT.

The chain links TRBV5-6 to TRBJ1-2; 12 bases match TRBD1. CDR1 is SGHDT, CDR2 YYEEEE, per germline. The junction had 7 bases not matched to a gene; V was cut back by 3 bases and J by 4 bases. The CDR3 runs to 16 residues. The CDR3, as DNA: TGTGCCAGCAGCTCGGCCGGGACAGGGGGCTTCTATGGCTACACCTTC. It yields the protein CASSSAGTGGFYGYTF.

The chain links TRBV7-2 to TRBJ2-2; the D is unclear. Trimming took 5 bases from V and 4 from J, leaving 8 bases between them. Looked up from germline, CDR1 is SGHTA and CDR2 is FQGNSA. The CDR3 loop spans 13 amino acids. The CDR3 loop reads CASSRETTGELFF. In DNA form, the CDR3 reads TGTGCCAGCAGCCGAGAAACCACCGGGGAGCTGTTTTTT.

As to this clone: A much larger clonotype is one base distant, so this may be a read error. At the DNA level, this CDR3 is encoded by other sequences in the same sample as well. V usage is TRBV5-1 and J usage is TRBJ1-6; D unresolved. The CDR3 spans 19 residues. Germline CDR1 reads SGHRS; CDR2 reads YFSETQ. V was trimmed by 0 bases and J by 0 bases, leaving 16 bases between them. In DNA form, the CDR3 reads TGCGCCAGCAGCTTGGATCCTCACGTGGAGACCTCCTATAATTCACCCCTCCACTTT. Translating gives CASSLDPHVETSYNSPLHF.

The chain employs TRBV2 and TRBJ1-6; D perhaps matches TRBD1 (6 bases). V was clipped by 6 bases and J by 14 bases, with 14 bases between them. This CDR3 is 12 amino acids long. CDR1 is SNHLY and CDR2 is FYNNEI in the germline V gene. CDR3 amino acids: CASRGDKRALHF. The CDR3 DNA reads as TGTGCCAGCAGAGGGGACAAGCGCGCCCTCCACTTT.

The chain is built from TRBV7-6 and TRBJ2-7, with 9 bases that match TRBD1. V gave up 4 bases and J gave up 3 bases; unmatched junction bases: 10. This CDR3 spans 16 amino acids. Germline CDR1 SGHVS, CDR2 FNYEAQ. CDR3 residues: CASSSIVGTGIYEQYF. The CDR3, as DNA: TGTGCCAGCAGCTCTATAGTGGGGACAGGGATCTACGAGCAGTACTTC.

This CDR3 reads CASSLAMTSGYEQYF. The DNA for the CDR3 is TGTGCCAGCAGCTTAGCGATGACTAGCGGCTACGAGCAGTACTTC. This rearrangement joins TRBV7-6 to TRBJ2-7; 9 bases agree with TRBD2. The V gene end was trimmed by 0 bases and the J gene end by 3 bases; junction bases not matched to a gene: 3. There are 15 residues in the CDR3. Germline V CDR1 and CDR2: SGHVS, FNYEAQ.

The chain couples TRBV20-1 to TRBJ2-7; 7 positions agree with TRBD1. This CDR3 contains 11 residues. V was clipped by 6 bases and J by 7 bases; unmatched bases: 6. CDR1 is DFQATT and CDR2 is SNEGSKA in the germline V gene (reference sequence). As DNA, the CDR3 is TGCAGTGCCACAGGACAGGCTGAGCAGTACTTC. Translation gives CSATGQAEQYF.